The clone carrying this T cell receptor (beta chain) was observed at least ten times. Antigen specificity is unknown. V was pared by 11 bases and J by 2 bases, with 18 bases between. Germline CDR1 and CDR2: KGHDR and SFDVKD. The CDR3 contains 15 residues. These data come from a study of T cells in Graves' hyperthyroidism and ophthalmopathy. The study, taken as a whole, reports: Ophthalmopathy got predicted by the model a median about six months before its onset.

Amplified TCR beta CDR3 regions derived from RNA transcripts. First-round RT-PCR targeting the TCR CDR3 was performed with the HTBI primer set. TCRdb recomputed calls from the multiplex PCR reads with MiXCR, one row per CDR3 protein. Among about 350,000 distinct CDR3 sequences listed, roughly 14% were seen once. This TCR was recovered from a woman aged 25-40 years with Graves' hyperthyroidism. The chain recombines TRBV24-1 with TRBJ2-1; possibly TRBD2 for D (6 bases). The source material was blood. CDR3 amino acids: CASDSERGAYNEQFF. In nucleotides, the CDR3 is TGTGCCAGTGATAGCGAGCGCGGGGCCTACAATGAGCAGTTCTTC.